These 28 T cell receptor beta chains share one sample of origin, sequenced in a study of vaccination effects on CD4 cells after COVID-19. Some clones are missing from TCRdb's copy, which holds only in-frame ones; the method was immunoSEQ multiplex PCR. Here the sample spans 30,000 to 35,000 clones, 70% to 75% being singletons. Cultured cells yielded isolated CD4+ T cells after around 10 days. Each participant received a vaccine that was either BNT162b2 or mRNA-1273, given as two doses. These TCRs' antigens remain unknown. Material: CD4+ T cells from PBMCs cultured without peptide, obtained after COVID-19 vaccination. These receptors all come from a human donor who received a COVID-19 vaccine.

The rearrangement links TRBV6-1 to TRBJ2-7, with 9 bases aligning to TRBD1. Germline CDR1 is MNHNS and CDR2 is SASEGT. The CDR3 has 16 residues. The V segment lost 4 bases and the J segment 3 bases; nucleotides outside the gene matches: 10. The CDR3 sequence: CASSGVPGQGFYEQYF. The DNA for the CDR3 is TGTGCCAGCAGTGGAGTGCCGGGACAGGGTTTCTACGAGCAGTACTTC.

The V and J genes are TRBV10-3 and TRBJ1-1, with no clear D. CDR1 and CDR2 (germline): ENHRY, SYGVKD. This CDR3 comprises 12 residues. The germline V and J ends were trimmed by 5 bases and 5 bases, with 9 bases remaining between them. CDR3 in amino acids: CAISQTGTEAFF. The CDR3 DNA reads as TGTGCCATCAGTCAGACCGGAACTGAAGCTTTCTTT.

V usage is TRBV7-9 and J usage is TRBJ1-2; D unresolved. In germline, CDR1 is SEHNR, CDR2 FQNEAQ (reference sequence). The CDR3 is made up of 15 amino acids. Trimming pared 8 bases from V and 4 bases from J, leaving 20 bases between. CDR3 sequence: CASRGPGRPLYGYTF. The CDR3 nucleotides read TGTGCCAGCCGAGGACCCGGCAGGCCACTCTATGGCTACACCTTC.

V gene TRBV3-1 (or the pseudogene TRBV3-2) combines with J gene TRBJ2-1, with 13 positions matching TRBD2. This CDR3 contains 19 residues. V lost 3 bases to trimming and J lost 0 bases; unmatched junction nucleotides: 8. Looked up from germline, CDR1 is LGHDT and CDR2 is YNNKEL (reference sequence). CDR3: CASSHGLAGAPISYNEQFF. In DNA form, the CDR3 reads TGTGCCAGCAGCCACGGACTAGCGGGGGCCCCTATCTCCTACAATGAGCAGTTCTTC.

This chain uses TRBV27 with TRBJ1-6; D is undetermined. The V and J ends lost 3 bases and 13 bases respectively, with 10 bases between them. CDR1 and CDR2 from the germline V gene are MNHEY and SMNVEV (reference sequence). The CDR3 length is 12 residues. CDR3 loop: CASSFAQTPLHF. The CDR3 DNA reads as TGTGCCAGCAGTTTCGCTCAAACCCCCCTCCACTTT.

This clone was seen more than once but under ten times. The chain is built from TRBV6-2 or TRBV6-3 and TRBJ2-7, with D perhaps TRBD2 (7 bases). This CDR3 spans 15 amino acids. The germline gives CDR1 MNHEY, CDR2 SVGEGT. Between the trimmed V and J ends, which lost 2 bases and 1 base, there was a span of 12 bases. The CDR3 spells CASSYMRGRSYEQYF. CDR3 nucleotides: TGTGCCAGCAGTTACATGCGGGGGCGTTCCTACGAGCAGTACTTC.

This sequence joins TRBV4-2 and TRBJ1-2, with 7 nucleotides matching TRBD1. V dropped 5 bases and J dropped 4; count of bases not matched to a gene: 10. Germline CDR1 LGHNA, CDR2 YNFKEQ. This CDR3 is 15 amino acids long. The CDR3 region has the DNA TGTGCCAGCAGCTCTAAAACAGGGGAGGTCTATGGCTACACCTTC. Protein product: CASSSKTGEVYGYTF.

This clone turned up a few times. The chain uses TRBV28 and TRBJ2-1; TRBD1 is a possible D gene (6 bases). In germline, CDR1 is MDHEN, CDR2 SYDVKM. The CDR3 runs 17 residues. The germline V and J ends were trimmed by 4 bases and 7 bases, with 23 bases remaining between them. This CDR3 is CASSSPLARQVLNEQFF. Here the CDR3 DNA reads TGTGCCAGCAGTTCTCCCCTTGCCCGACAGGTGCTGAATGAGCAGTTCTTC.

This sequence joins TRBV9 and TRBJ2-7; D might be TRBD2 (5 bases). The germline V and J ends were trimmed by 2 bases and 0 bases, with 6 bases remaining between them. The CDR3 runs to 13 residues. Germline V lookup: CDR1 SGDLS, CDR2 YYNGEE. This CDR3 reads CASSVGVSYEQYF. The DNA of the CDR3 is TGTGCCAGCAGCGTCGGGGTCTCCTACGAGCAGTACTTC. Using reference TRBV9 and TRBJ2-7 for the parts outside the CDR3, the full variable domain is DSGVTQTPKHLITATGQRVTLRCSPRSGDLSVYWYQQSLDQGLQFLIQYYNGEERAKGNILERFSAQQFPDLHSELNLSSLELGDSALYFCASSVGVSYEQYFGPGTRLTVT.

The J gene is TRBJ2-5, the V gene TRBV6-2 or TRBV6-3, with 7 bases identical to TRBD1. CDR3 size: 15 residues. Germline V gene lookup returns CDR1 MNHEY and CDR2 SVGEGT. V was clipped by 3 bases and J by 1 base; unmatched bases: 5. The CDR3 protein is CASSYSAGGQETQYF. Written as DNA, the CDR3 is TGTGCCAGCAGTTATTCGGCAGGGGGCCAAGAGACCCAGTACTTC.

The chain has TRBV10-3 and TRBJ2-1; TRBD2 agrees at 9 bases. Losses at the gene ends were 2 bases for V and 14 bases for J; bases not matched to a gene: 13. Looked up from germline, CDR1 is ENHRY and CDR2 is SYGVKD. This CDR3 is 15 amino acids long. The CDR3 coding sequence is TGTGCCATCAGTGAGAGTTACGGACTAGCGCGGTTGGAGTTCTTC. Protein product: CAISESYGLARLEFF.

The chain is built from TRBV5-1 and TRBJ2-5, with D unclear. The CDR3 contains 13 residues. V lost 1 base and J 4 bases, leaving 8 bases between the germline ends. CDR1 SGHRS and CDR2 YFSETQ come from the germline V gene. The CDR3 sequence is CASSLLQSETQYF. In nucleotides, the CDR3 is TGCGCCAGCAGCTTGTTACAGTCAGAGACCCAGTACTTC. Looking up the rest from reference TRBV5-1 and TRBJ2-5 gives the full variable domain: KAGVTQTPRYLIKTRGQQVTLSCSPISGHRSVSWYQQTPGQGLQFLFEYFSETQRNKGNFPGRFSGRQFSNSRSEMNVSTLELGDSALYLCASSLLQSETQYFGPGTRLLVL.

The J gene is TRBJ2-3, the V gene TRBV9; the D call may be TRBD1 or TRBD2 (5 bases each). Per the germline V gene, CDR1 is SGDLS and CDR2 is YYNGEE. The CDR3 runs to 18 residues. V lost 1 base to trimming and J lost 8 bases, with 26 bases between them. The CDR3 region is CASSVNGLARDPMGTQYF. The CDR3 nucleotides read TGTGCCAGCAGCGTAAACGGGCTAGCCAGGGACCCTATGGGTACGCAGTATTTT.

The rearrangement uses TRBV19 and TRBJ1-6; 9 bases align to TRBD1. Germline assignment: CDR1 LNHDA and CDR2 SQIVND (reference sequence). V trimming: 3 bases; J trimming: 9 bases; junction bases outside the gene matches: 6. The CDR3 has 15 amino acids. In nucleotides, the CDR3 is TGTGCCAGTAGTATCGGACAGGGGAGGAGTTCACCCCTCCACTTT. It encodes CASSIGQGRSSPLHF.

The J gene is TRBJ2-5, the V gene TRBV29-1, with D tentatively TRBD2 (7 bases). Germline V lookup: CDR1 SQVTM, CDR2 ANQGSEA. The CDR3 has 12 amino acids. V lost 8 bases and J 5 bases, leaving 15 bases between the germline ends. The CDR3 here is CSLGGGLETQYF. Here the CDR3 DNA reads TGCAGCCTAGGGGGAGGGCTGGAGACCCAGTACTTC.

This chain joins TRBV6-5 and TRBJ1-1, with 9 nucleotides matching TRBD1. Germline CDR1 is MNHEY and CDR2 is SVGAGI. V shed 1 base, J shed 1 base, and the junction held 4 bases outside the gene matches. The CDR3 covers 16 residues. This CDR3 is CASSYLGQGWNTEAFF. Here the CDR3 DNA reads TGTGCCAGCAGTTACTTAGGACAGGGGTGGAACACTGAAGCTTTCTTT.

This clone was seen more than once but under ten times. The junction departs from germline at one end; a sequencing error may be responsible. V and J are TRBV12-3 or TRBV12-4 and TRBJ1-2; D not resolved. CDR3 length: 13 residues. This CDR3 is CASSLGYNGGYTF. The CDR3 nucleotides are TGTGCCAGCAGCTTAGGGTACAACGGGGGCTACACCTTC.

The CDR3 sequence is CASSPGDGNYYGYTF. CDR3 nucleotides: TGTGCCAGCAGCCCGGGAGACGGAAACTATTATGGCTACACCTTC. The chain recombines TRBV4-2 with TRBJ1-2; no firm D call. Trimming took 4 bases from V and 5 from J, leaving 17 bases between them. The CDR3 spans 15 residues. CDR1 is LGHNA, CDR2 YNFKEQ, per germline.

J is TRBJ1-6 and V is TRBV3-1 (or the pseudogene TRBV3-2), with D tentatively TRBD1 (6 bases). Trimming took 6 bases from V and 6 from J, leaving 12 bases between them. From germline, CDR1 is LGHDT and CDR2 YNNKEL (reference sequence). The CDR3 has 14 amino acids. CDR3 loop: CASRQGYSNSPLHF. Here the CDR3 DNA reads TGTGCCAGCAGGCAGGGGTATTCTAATTCACCCCTCCACTTT.

The chain employs TRBV11-2 and TRBJ2-7, with no clear D. Trimming shortened V by 0 bases and J by 7 bases, and 7 bases separated the two germline ends. This CDR3 is built from 12 residues. CDR1 SGHAT and CDR2 FQNNGV come from the germline V gene. CDR3 DNA sequence: TGTGCCAGCAGCTTAGATTTAGGGGAGCAGTACTTC. It codes for CASSLDLGEQYF.

The rearrangement links TRBV4-2 to TRBJ2-6; D possibly corresponds to TRBD1 (6 bases). The V end lost 6 bases, the J end lost 0 bases, and 15 bases lay between the germline ends. Germline V lookup: CDR1 LGHNA, CDR2 YNFKEQ. The CDR3 loop spans 17 amino acids. The CDR3 region is CASSHGDTYSGANVLTF. CDR3 in DNA: TGTGCCAGCAGTCACGGGGACACATACTCTGGGGCCAACGTCCTGACTTTC.

The genes are TRBV3-1 (or the pseudogene TRBV3-2) and TRBJ2-7; D is unresolved. CDR1 is LGHDT, CDR2 YNNKEL, per germline (reference sequence). V dropped 0 bases and J dropped 1 base, with 7 bases sitting between them. The CDR3 has 14 amino acids. This chain's CDR3 is CASSQEVDSYEQYF. In DNA form, the CDR3 reads TGTGCCAGCAGCCAAGAAGTCGATTCCTACGAGCAGTACTTC.

This clone was seen only a few times. This sequence joins TRBV2 and TRBJ2-5; the D gene could be TRBD1 or TRBD2 (5 bases each). The V end lost 7 bases, the J end lost 1 base, and 10 bases lay between the germline ends. The CDR3 loop spans 13 amino acids. Germline V lookup: CDR1 SNHLY, CDR2 FYNNEI. Written as DNA, the CDR3 is TGTGCCAGCAATAGGGACGCCCAAGAGACCCAGTACTTC. This sequence encodes CASNRDAQETQYF.

The gene calls are TRBV6-6 and TRBJ2-7, with D possibly being TRBD1 or TRBD2 (5 bases each). With 10 bases removed from V and 2 bases from J, the gap between germline ends came to 12 bases. The CDR3 spans 12 residues. Germline CDR1 reads MNHNY; CDR2 reads SVGAGI (reference sequence). CDR3 bases: TGTGCCACCGGGACGTCGCCCTACGAGCAGTACTTC. Translation gives CATGTSPYEQYF.

This clone is termed medium-sized. The chain carries TRBV5-1 and TRBJ2-3; 9 nucleotides match TRBD2. The CDR3 totals 17 residues. V lost 3 bases and J lost 2; bases outside the gene matches: 10. Germline V gene data show CDR1 as SGHRS and CDR2 as YFSETQ. CDR3 sequence: CASSSKRGGRATDTQYF. In nucleotides, the CDR3 is TGCGCCAGCAGCTCTAAAAGGGGCGGGAGGGCCACAGATACGCAGTATTTT.

This clone was counted a few times. The chain links TRBV5-1 to TRBJ1-1; the D is unclear. The germline gives CDR1 SGHRS, CDR2 YFSETQ. V lost 0 bases and J 0 bases, leaving 6 bases between the germline ends. The CDR3 has 14 residues. The CDR3 protein is CASSLDLLNTEAFF. CDR3 nucleotide sequence: TGCGCCAGCAGCTTGGACCTCTTGAACACTGAAGCTTTCTTT.

This chain connects TRBV4-2 to TRBJ1-5, with TRBD1 matching 7 bases. The V and J ends lost 3 bases and 2 bases, in that order; junction bases with no gene match: 1. Germline CDR1 is LGHNA and CDR2 is YNFKEQ. CDR3 length: 14 amino acids. The CDR3 loop is CASSHTGGNQPQHF. The CDR3 DNA sequence: TGTGCCAGCAGCCACACAGGGGGCAATCAGCCCCAGCATTTT.

The V gene is TRBV6-5, the J gene TRBJ1-3; D remains unclear. From germline, CDR1 is MNHEY and CDR2 SVGAGI. V was clipped by 2 bases and J by 0 bases, with 8 bases between them. The CDR3 spans 15 residues. The CDR3 loop is CASSYNRNSGNTIYF. The CDR3, as DNA: TGTGCCAGCAGTTACAACCGGAACTCTGGAAACACCATATATTTT.